Below are 4 T cell receptor beta chains sequenced from a single sample in a study of radiotherapy plus CTLA-4 blockade in lung cancer. Produced via immunoSEQ multiplex PCR; TCRdb's table is partial and in-frame only. Of some 110,000 clones in the sample, more than 80% were seen once. Sequenced here: peripheral blood, sampled from a patient treated with radiotherapy plus ipilimumab. The receptors shown here come from a human donor with non-small cell lung cancer that progressed on radiotherapy plus ipilimumab.

The chain recombines TRBV25-1 with TRBJ2-1, with 10 nucleotides matching TRBD2. This CDR3 contains 15 residues. Germline V lookup: CDR1 MGHDK, CDR2 SYGVNS. Trimming cost V 4 bases and J 0 bases; bases outside gene matches: 0. The CDR3 is CASSASGSSYNEQFF. The CDR3 DNA is TGTGCCAGCAGTGCTAGCGGGAGCTCCTACAATGAGCAGTTCTTC.

The chain's CDR3 is CASRASGRGTDTQYF. CDR3 DNA: TGTGCCAGCAGGGCTAGCGGGAGAGGTACAGATACGCAGTATTTT. V and J are TRBV6-1 and TRBJ2-3, with 10 bases lining up with TRBD2. This CDR3 has 15 residues. Germline assignment: CDR1 MNHNS and CDR2 SASEGT. V shed 6 bases, J shed 3 bases, and the junction held 6 bases outside the gene matches.

This sequence joins TRBV20-1 and TRBJ2-1; the D is unclear. V was pared by 5 bases and J by 5 bases, with 4 bases between. Germline V gene lookup returns CDR1 DFQATT and CDR2 SNEGSKA (reference sequence). The CDR3 is made up of 10 amino acids. In nucleotides, the CDR3 is TGCAGTGCTGCCAACAATGAGCAGTTCTTC. It encodes CSAANNEQFF.

The chain couples TRBV9 to TRBJ2-2; a possible D gene is TRBD1 (5 bases). Trimming shortened V by 4 bases and J by 3 bases, and 7 bases separated the two germline ends. The germline gives CDR1 SGDLS, CDR2 YYNGEE. The CDR3 is 13 residues long. This chain's CDR3 is CASSQGYTGELFF. The CDR3, as DNA: TGTGCCAGCAGCCAGGGTTACACCGGGGAGCTGTTTTTT.